The next 4 T cell receptor beta chains were all read from a single sample in a study of spatial heterogeneity in lung cancer. TCRdb processed the 5' RACE reads anew with MiXCR; each CDR3 protein has one entry. The profile shows 10,000 to 11,000 distinct CDR3 sequences, around 6% of them singletons. Time point reported: sample taken at primary tumor resection. Material: PBMCs, obtained at surgery. These receptors came from a male donor with early-stage non-small cell lung cancer.

This clonotype was seen a few times. The chain is built from TRBV7-9 and TRBJ1-1; the match to TRBD1 covers 8 bases. This CDR3 is built from 17 residues. CDR1 and CDR2 (germline): SEHNR, FQNEAQ (reference sequence). V was clipped by 1 base and J by 5 bases; unmatched bases: 12. The CDR3 bases are TGTGCCAGCAGCTTAGTGGGACAGGTTGGAGATCGGACTGAAGCTTTCTTT. The encoded protein is CASSLVGQVGDRTEAFF.

This clonotype was picked up many times. The V gene is TRBV29-1, the J gene TRBJ2-7; 8 nucleotides line up with TRBD2. The CDR3 has 12 amino acids. Looked up from germline, CDR1 is SQVTM and CDR2 is ANQGSEA. With V trimmed by 7 bases and J by 6 bases, 8 bases remained unmatched. The CDR3 loop is CSAPGAGGEQYF. The CDR3 DNA reads TGCAGCGCCCCCGGGGCGGGGGGCGAGCAGTACTTC.

Judged by abundance, this clonotype is medium-sized. J is TRBJ1-2 and V is TRBV7-2; D gene ambiguous. Trimming left V 1 base short and J 0 bases short, with 15 bases between. The CDR3 has 17 residues. The germline gives CDR1 SGHTA, CDR2 FQGNSA. The CDR3 bases are TGTGCCAGCAGCTTAGTCCCACCGAGCAGATCTAACTATGGCTACACCTTC. Amino acids: CASSLVPPSRSNYGYTF.

By share of the sample, this clonotype is medium-sized. V and J are TRBV4-3 and TRBJ1-1; D possibly corresponds to TRBD1 (6 bases). The germline V gene encodes CDR1 LGHNA and CDR2 YSLEER. Trimming removed 2 bases from V and 4 bases from J, with 14 bases in between. This CDR3 has 15 amino acids. The CDR3 region has the DNA TGCGCCAGCAGCCAATATACAGGGTCTCGCACTGAAGCTTTCTTT. It codes for CASSQYTGSRTEAFF.